One sample yielded the 27 T cell receptor beta chains listed below, sequenced in a study of neoadjuvant anti-PD-1 for oral cavity cancer. Profiled with immunoSEQ multiplex PCR; TCRdb holds only in-frame clones, not every one. This sample has fewer than 90,000 clones, with around 80% found just once. The sample in question was PBMCs, obtained before nivolumab (anti-PD-1) treatment. These receptor sequences come from a person aged 40 to 85 with oral cavity squamous cell carcinoma.

The J gene is TRBJ2-7, the V gene TRBV2; 11 bases line up with TRBD2. V gave up 3 bases and J gave up 4 bases; unmatched junction bases: 2. The CDR3 has 14 residues. Germline assignment: CDR1 SNHLY and CDR2 FYNNEI. CDR3 amino acids: CASSEGLAAYEQYF. In nucleotides, the CDR3 is TGTGCCAGCAGTGAGGGACTAGCGGCGTACGAGCAGTACTTC.

The chain combines TRBV10-3 with TRBJ1-5; D call uncertain. Trimming removed 3 bases from V and 0 bases from J, with 9 bases in between. The CDR3 length is 15 residues. Germline V CDR1 and CDR2: ENHRY, SYGVKD. CDR3 bases: TGTGCCATCAGTGACTCGCCGAATAGCAATCAGCCCCAGCATTTT. Its protein product is CAISDSPNSNQPQHF.

This clone turned up a few times. The chain recombines TRBV5-6 with TRBJ2-1, with D possibly matching TRBD2 (6 bases). The CDR3 is 17 amino acids. V lost 4 bases to trimming and J lost 9 bases, with 26 bases between them. The germline CDR1 and CDR2 sequences are SGHDT and YYEEEE. The CDR3 coding sequence is TGTGCCAGCAGCCCGCACATGAGTGGGAGCGGGTTTGGTGAGCAGTTCTTC. Its protein is CASSPHMSGSGFGEQFF.

In its sample, this clone was seen a few times. The chain combines TRBV28 with TRBJ1-1, with TRBD1 matching over 12 bases. V dropped 6 bases and J dropped 10; count of bases not matched to a gene: 6. CDR1 MDHEN and CDR2 SYDVKM come from the germline V gene. This CDR3 spans 13 amino acids. Written as DNA, the CDR3 is TGTGCCAGCAGGACGGGACAGGGGGCGCGAGCTTTCTTT. Residues: CASRTGQGARAFF. The full variable domain, completed using reference TRBV28 and TRBJ1-1, is DVKVTQSSRYLVKRTGEKVFLECVQDMDHENMFWYRQDPGLGLRLIYFSYDVKMKEKGDIPEGYSVSREKKERFSLILESASTNQTSMYLCASRTGQGARAFFGQGTRLTVV.

The rearrangement uses TRBV2 and TRBJ2-3; 12 nucleotides match TRBD2. This CDR3 spans 15 amino acids. Germline V CDR1 and CDR2: SNHLY, FYNNEI. J lost 6 bases, V lost 2 bases, and 3 bases had no gene match. The CDR3 here is CASSETGTSGDTQYF. In DNA, the CDR3 is TGTGCCAGCAGTGAAACCGGGACTAGCGGGGATACGCAGTATTTT.

The chain joins TRBV9 to TRBJ2-7; 10 bases align to TRBD2. The CDR3 spans 16 residues. Trimming took 0 bases from V and 7 from J; bases not matched to a gene: 10. The germline gives CDR1 SGDLS, CDR2 YYNGEE. CDR3 nucleotides: TGTGCCAGCAGCGTAGGGACTAACCAGCGGGAGGGAGAGCAGTACTTC. It yields the protein CASSVGTNQREGEQYF.

The chain has TRBV19 and TRBJ1-5; 8 bases are a match to TRBD1. The CDR3 sequence is 15 residues long. With 4 bases clipped from V and 0 bases from J, the junction kept 2 bases outside the gene matches. Germline CDR1 and CDR2: LNHDA and SQIVND (reference sequence). The CDR3 DNA follows: TGTGCCAGTAGTACAACAGGGGGTAGCAATCAGCCCCAGCATTTT. It encodes CASSTTGGSNQPQHF.

This chain connects TRBV27 to TRBJ2-3; possibly TRBD2 for D (5 bases). CDR3 length equals 15 residues. V gave up 4 bases and J gave up 2 bases, with 13 bases separating them. Germline CDR1 is MNHEY and CDR2 is SMNVEV (reference sequence). CDR3 DNA sequence: TGTGCCAGCAGTTCTGGACTCCCCTACACAGATACGCAGTATTTT. This translates into CASSSGLPYTDTQYF.

The chain employs TRBV2 and TRBJ2-4, with 8 bases lining up with TRBD1. Germline V gene sequence: CDR1 SNHLY, CDR2 FYNNEI. J was trimmed by 6 bases and V by 3 bases; bases with no gene match: 7. The CDR3 covers 15 residues. This CDR3 is CASSDDRGGGNIQYF. As DNA, the CDR3 is TGTGCCAGCAGTGACGACAGGGGTGGGGGAAACATTCAGTACTTC.

The chain carries TRBV2 and TRBJ1-3; D ambiguous. The CDR3 is made up of 15 amino acids. Per the germline V gene, CDR1 is SNHLY and CDR2 is FYNNEI. Trimming removed 5 bases at V and 0 bases at J, with 11 bases between. The DNA for the CDR3 is TGTGCCAGCAGTCAGGATCGTACCTCTGGAAACACCATATATTTT. It encodes CASSQDRTSGNTIYF.

This chain links TRBV7-3 with TRBJ2-1, with 9 bases lining up with TRBD1. V dropped 5 bases and J dropped 0; count of bases not matched to a gene: 2. CDR1 SGHTA and CDR2 FQGTGA come from the germline V gene. CDR3 length equals 15 residues. CDR3 loop: CASSPDRGSYNEQFF. CDR3 nucleotides: TGTGCCAGCAGCCCGGACAGGGGCTCCTACAATGAGCAGTTCTTC. Together with reference TRBV7-3 and TRBJ2-1, the CDR3 gives the full variable domain: GAGVSQTPSNKVTEKGKYVELRCDPISGHTALYWYRQSLGQGPEFLIYFQGTGAADDSGLPNDRFFAVRPEGSVSTLKIQRTERGDSAVYLCASSPDRGSYNEQFFGPGTRLTVL.

V and J are TRBV5-1 and TRBJ2-7; 7 bases map to TRBD1. Per germline, CDR1 SGHRS and CDR2 YFSETQ. The CDR3 extends over 15 amino acids. With V trimmed by 0 bases and J by 3 bases, 6 bases remained unmatched. In DNA form, the CDR3 reads TGCGCCAGCAGCTTGGAGGGGACAGCGTTCTACGAGCAGTACTTC. This codes for CASSLEGTAFYEQYF.

The rearrangement joins TRBV5-1 to TRBJ2-1, with TRBD2 matching over 7 bases. Germline trimming cut 0 bases from V and 9 bases from J; bases unmatched to any gene: 9. The CDR3 consists of 15 residues. The germline V gene encodes CDR1 SGHRS and CDR2 YFSETQ. The CDR3 is CASSLEGLPLGEQFF. In nucleotides, the CDR3 is TGCGCCAGCAGCTTGGAGGGACTACCCCTGGGTGAGCAGTTCTTC.

The chain has TRBV6-5 and TRBJ2-6, with D perhaps assigned TRBD1 or TRBD2 (7 bases each). With 7 bases removed from V and 5 bases from J, the gap between germline ends came to 15 bases. The germline CDR1 and CDR2 sequences are MNHEY and SVGAGI. This CDR3 comprises 15 residues. As DNA, the CDR3 is TGTGCCAGCACTCAGGGGGGGATGAGGGCCAACGTCCTGACTTTC. Translating gives CASTQGGMRANVLTF.

The chain is built from TRBV10-3 and TRBJ1-1; possible D gene TRBD1, 6 bases. The length of the CDR3 is 12 residues. Germline assignment: CDR1 ENHRY and CDR2 SYGVKD. With 7 bases removed from V and 1 base from J, the gap between germline ends came to 7 bases. In DNA form, the CDR3 reads TGTGCCATCAAGGGACAGAACACTGAAGCTTTCTTT. Translated: CAIKGQNTEAFF.

The V call is TRBV7-2, the J call TRBJ1-1; D may be TRBD1 (5 bases). The V end was cut by 1 base, the J end by 12 bases, with 12 bases between. Germline V CDR1 and CDR2: SGHTA, FQGNSA. The CDR3 consists of 12 residues. CDR3 sequence reads: CASSLGGWGTFF. DNA for the CDR3: TGTGCCAGCAGCTTAGGCGGATGGGGGACTTTCTTT.

CDR3 nucleotide sequence: TGTGCCAGCAGTGAATCCCGGTGGTCCGGGGAGCTGTTTTTT. Protein sequence: CASSESRWSGELFF. This chain links TRBV6-1 with TRBJ2-2; no firm D call. The germline V gene has CDR1 MNHNS and CDR2 SASEGT. The CDR3 has 14 residues. The V end was cut by 2 bases, the J end by 6 bases, with 10 bases between.

V is TRBV5-1 and J is TRBJ2-3, with 9 bases fitting TRBD1. The CDR3 is 16 amino acids. CDR1 is SGHRS and CDR2 is YFSETQ in the germline V gene. V gave up 0 bases and J gave up 1 base; unmatched junction bases: 3. For the CDR3, the DNA is TGCGCCAGCAGCTTGGGGACAGGGGTGGGCACAGATACGCAGTATTTT. This codes for CASSLGTGVGTDTQYF.

As regards this clone: This specimen includes other DNA sequences encoding the same CDR3. The V and J genes are TRBV9 and TRBJ2-5, with D perhaps given as TRBD1 or TRBD2 (6 bases each). This CDR3 is 13 amino acids long. V was trimmed by 2 bases and J by 5 bases, leaving 10 bases between them. Germline values: CDR1 SGDLS, CDR2 YYNGEE. CDR3 DNA sequence: TGTGCCAGCAGCGTTAGAGGGGGGGAGACCCAGTACTTC. Amino acid sequence: CASSVRGGETQYF.

This clone occurred once. The chain uses TRBV6-1 and TRBJ1-1, with D perhaps matching TRBD1 (5 bases). V was shortened by 1 base and J by 6 bases, with 15 bases between the two germline ends. CDR1 and CDR2 from the germline V gene are MNHNS and SASEGT. The CDR3 runs to 15 residues. CDR3 sequence: CASSEVDSLYAEAFF. CDR3 sequence (DNA): TGTGCCAGCAGTGAAGTTGACAGCCTCTATGCTGAAGCTTTCTTT.

The V call is TRBV28, the J call TRBJ2-7, with D hard to call. Germline CDR1 reads MDHEN; CDR2 reads SYDVKM. CDR3 length equals 13 residues. The V and J ends lost 3 bases and 0 bases respectively, with 6 bases between them. DNA for the CDR3: TGTGCCAGCAGTTTTTCTGACTCCTACGAGCAGTACTTC. It translates to CASSFSDSYEQYF.

Here the CDR3 reads CASSEARETQYF. Here the CDR3 DNA reads TGTGCCAGCAGTGAAGCGCGGGAGACCCAGTACTTC. The chain links TRBV2 to TRBJ2-5; no definite D call. The CDR3 has 12 amino acids. Germline V gene lookup returns CDR1 SNHLY and CDR2 FYNNEI. V lost 0 bases to trimming and J lost 5 bases, with 4 bases between them.

This rearrangement joins TRBV25-1 to TRBJ2-5; 8 bases fit TRBD2. J gave up 4 bases and V 6 bases, and 4 bases lay outside the gene matches. CDR1 is MGHDK, CDR2 SYGVNS, per germline. This CDR3 spans 13 amino acids. The CDR3 DNA is TGTGCCAGCAGGGTAGCGGGAAGAGAGACCCAGTACTTC. Translation gives CASRVAGRETQYF.

V and J are TRBV27 and TRBJ1-1; D gene ambiguous. Germline-derived CDR1 and CDR2 are MNHEY and SMNVEV (reference sequence). Trimming removed 3 bases at V and 1 base at J, with 9 bases between. The CDR3 runs 14 residues. CDR3: CASSLSPTNTEAFF. The CDR3, as DNA: TGTGCCAGCAGTTTGTCTCCCACGAACACTGAAGCTTTCTTT.

This rearrangement joins TRBV30 to TRBJ2-3; D gene ambiguous. Germline CDR1 GTSNPN, CDR2 SVGIG (reference sequence). V lost 0 bases to trimming and J lost 5 bases, with 9 bases between them. This CDR3 contains 13 residues. Here the CDR3 DNA reads TGTGCCTGGAGTGTAAGGTTGCGAGATACGCAGTATTTT. This sequence encodes CAWSVRLRDTQYF.

The chain couples TRBV7-9 to TRBJ2-4; 14 bases align to TRBD2. The CDR3 contains 17 residues. V shed 1 base and J 1 base; nucleotides not matched to a gene: 0. CDR1 and CDR2 (germline): SEHNR, FQNEAQ (reference sequence). The CDR3 DNA is TGTGCCAGCAGCTTAGGGACTAGCGGGAGGGCCAAAAACATTCAGTACTTC. Protein: CASSLGTSGRAKNIQYF.

The count of this clone is one. The chain carries TRBV5-6 and TRBJ2-7; TRBD1 aligns across 11 bases. The germline CDR1 and CDR2 sequences are SGHDT and YYEEEE. The V gene end was trimmed by 4 bases and the J gene end by 3 bases; junction bases not matched to a gene: 6. The CDR3 sequence is 15 residues long. The DNA for the CDR3 is TGTGCCAGCAGCGCGGACAGGGGGCCCCGCTACGAGCAGTACTTC. Its translation: CASSADRGPRYEQYF.